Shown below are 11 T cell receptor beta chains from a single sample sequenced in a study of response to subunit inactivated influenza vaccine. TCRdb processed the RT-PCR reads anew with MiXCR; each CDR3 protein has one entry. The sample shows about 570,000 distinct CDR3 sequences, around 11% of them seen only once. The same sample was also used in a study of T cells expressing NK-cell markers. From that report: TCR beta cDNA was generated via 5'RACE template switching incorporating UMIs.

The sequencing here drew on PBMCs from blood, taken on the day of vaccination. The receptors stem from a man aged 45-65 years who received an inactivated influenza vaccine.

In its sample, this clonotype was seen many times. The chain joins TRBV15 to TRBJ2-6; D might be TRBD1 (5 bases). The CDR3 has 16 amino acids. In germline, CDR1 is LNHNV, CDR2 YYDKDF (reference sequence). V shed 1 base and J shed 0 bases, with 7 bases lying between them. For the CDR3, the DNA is TGTGCCACCAGCAGAGTGGACAACTCTGGGGCCAACGTCCTGACTTTC. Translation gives CATSRVDNSGANVLTF.

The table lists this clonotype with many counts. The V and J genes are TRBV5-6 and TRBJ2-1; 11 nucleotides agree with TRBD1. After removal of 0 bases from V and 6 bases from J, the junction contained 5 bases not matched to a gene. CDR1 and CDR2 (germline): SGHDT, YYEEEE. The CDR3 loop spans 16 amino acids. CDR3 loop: CASSLVVGTGGNEQFF. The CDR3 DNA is TGTGCCAGCAGCTTGGTGGTCGGGACAGGGGGCAATGAGCAGTTCTTC.

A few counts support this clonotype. CDR3 in amino acids: CASSATTGSYGYTF. CDR3 DNA sequence: TGTGCCAGCAGCGCAACGACAGGGAGCTATGGCTACACCTTC. V is TRBV9 and J is TRBJ1-2, with 7 bases aligning to TRBD1. V lost 3 bases to trimming and J lost 4 bases; unmatched junction nucleotides: 6. The CDR3 loop spans 14 amino acids. Germline CDR1 and CDR2: SGDLS and YYNGEE.

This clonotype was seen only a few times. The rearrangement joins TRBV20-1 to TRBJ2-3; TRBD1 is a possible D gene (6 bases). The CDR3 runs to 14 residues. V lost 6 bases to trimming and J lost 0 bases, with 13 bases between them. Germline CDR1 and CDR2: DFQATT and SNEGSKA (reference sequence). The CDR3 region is CSAKRGSSTDTQYF. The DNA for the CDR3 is TGCAGTGCCAAGAGGGGGTCTAGCACAGATACGCAGTATTTT.

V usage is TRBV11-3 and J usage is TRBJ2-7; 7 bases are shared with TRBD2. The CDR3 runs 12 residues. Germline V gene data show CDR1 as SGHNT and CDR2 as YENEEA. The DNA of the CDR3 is TGTGCGAGCGGGATCGACTCCTACGAGCAGTACTTC. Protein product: CASGIDSYEQYF.

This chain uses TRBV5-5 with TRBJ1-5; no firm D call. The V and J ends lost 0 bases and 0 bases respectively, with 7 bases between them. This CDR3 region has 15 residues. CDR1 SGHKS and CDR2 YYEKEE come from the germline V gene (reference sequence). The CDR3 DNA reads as TGTGCCAGCAGCTTGGCCGCGTATAGCAATCAGCCCCAGCATTTT. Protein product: CASSLAAYSNQPQHF.

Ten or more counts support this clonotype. The DNA of the CDR3 is TGCGCCAGCCGGGGGACAGGGGGCCACAATGAGCAGTTCTTC. Translated: CASRGTGGHNEQFF. The chain recombines TRBV5-1 with TRBJ2-1; 12 positions match TRBD1. Trimming at V came to 7 bases and at J to 5 bases, leaving 4 bases not matched to a gene. This CDR3 spans 14 amino acids. Germline values: CDR1 SGHRS, CDR2 YFSETQ.

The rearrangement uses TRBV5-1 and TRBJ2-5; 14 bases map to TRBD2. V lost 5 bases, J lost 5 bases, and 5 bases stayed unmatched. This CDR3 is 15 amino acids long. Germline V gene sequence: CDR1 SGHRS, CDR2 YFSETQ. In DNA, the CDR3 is TGCGCCAGCAGACGAGGGACTAGCGGGAGTGAGACCCAGTACTTC. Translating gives CASRRGTSGSETQYF.

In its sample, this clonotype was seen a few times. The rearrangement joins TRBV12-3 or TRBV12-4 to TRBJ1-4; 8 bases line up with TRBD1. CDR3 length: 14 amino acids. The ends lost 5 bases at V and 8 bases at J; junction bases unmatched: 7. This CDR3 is CASSTDRVGEKLFF. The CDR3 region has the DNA TGTGCCAGCAGTACGGACAGGGTTGGCGAAAAACTGTTTTTT.

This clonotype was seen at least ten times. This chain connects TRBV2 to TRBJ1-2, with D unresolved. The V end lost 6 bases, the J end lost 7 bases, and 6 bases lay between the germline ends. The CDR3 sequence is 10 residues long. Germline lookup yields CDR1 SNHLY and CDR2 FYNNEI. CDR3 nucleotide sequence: TGTGCCAGCAGGGAGGTTGGCTACACCTTC. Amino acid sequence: CASREVGYTF. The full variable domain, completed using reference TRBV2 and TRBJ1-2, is EPEVTQTPSHQVTQMGQEVILRCVPISNHLYFYWYRQILGQKVEFLVSFYNNEISEKSEIFDDQFSVERPDGSNFTLKIRSTKLEDSAMYFCASREVGYTFGSGTRLTVV.

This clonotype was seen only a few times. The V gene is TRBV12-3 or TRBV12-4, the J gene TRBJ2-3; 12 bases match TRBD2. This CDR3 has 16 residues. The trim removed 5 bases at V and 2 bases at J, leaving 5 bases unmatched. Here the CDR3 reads CASSPLAGGTTDTQYF. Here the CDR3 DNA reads TGTGCCAGCAGTCCCCTAGCGGGAGGGACCACAGATACGCAGTATTTT.